This T cell receptor beta chain was observed in a study of sequential checkpoint blockade in melanoma. Overall study context: DNA from 95 or so pretreatment tumor samples underwent TCRβ immunosequencing.

Study-wide points: PD-L1 staining and CD8+ counts, not mutational load, tracked tumor T-cell clonality.

The repertoire was sequenced with immunoSEQ multiplex PCR; TCRdb's copy has only in-frame clones and lacks some. The sample lists roughly 36,000 clones; roughly 32% were seen once. This clone occurred many times. Its antigen is currently unknown. V lost 4 bases and J 4 bases, leaving 7 bases between the germline ends. The CDR3 consists of 12 residues. Germline values: CDR1 SGDLS, CDR2 YYNGEE. Treatment described: randomized to nivolumab then ipilimumab (arm A) or the reverse (arm B). This TCR was sampled from a human donor with melanoma. V and J are TRBV9 and TRBJ2-3; D remains ambiguous. The specimen comprised tumor tissue (inferred from file names), sampled from a patient given nivolumab and ipilimumab in sequence. As DNA, the CDR3 is TGTGCCAGCAGCTCCCAGTCAGATACGCAGTATTTT. Translation: CASSSQSDTQYF.